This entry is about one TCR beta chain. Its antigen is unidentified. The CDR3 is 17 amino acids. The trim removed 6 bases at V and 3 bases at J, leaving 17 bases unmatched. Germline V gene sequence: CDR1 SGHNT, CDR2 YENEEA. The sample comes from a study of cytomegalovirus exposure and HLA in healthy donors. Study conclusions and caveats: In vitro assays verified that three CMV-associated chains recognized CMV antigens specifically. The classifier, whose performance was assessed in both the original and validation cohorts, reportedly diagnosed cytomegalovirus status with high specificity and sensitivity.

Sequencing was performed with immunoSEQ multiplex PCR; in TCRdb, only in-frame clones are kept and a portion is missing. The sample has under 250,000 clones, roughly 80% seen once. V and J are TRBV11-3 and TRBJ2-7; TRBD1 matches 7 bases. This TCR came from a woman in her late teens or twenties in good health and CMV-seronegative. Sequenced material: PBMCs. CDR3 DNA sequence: TGTGCCAGCAGATTCCGGTCGTCCGGGACAGTCTACTACGAGCAGTACTTC. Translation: CASRFRSSGTVYYEQYF.